Below, 3 T cell receptor beta chains from the same sample are listed, as sequenced in a study of cytomegalovirus exposure and HLA in healthy donors. In the PCR, 60 Vbeta and 13 Jbeta primers were used. Method: immunoSEQ multiplex PCR; TCRdb's copy keeps in-frame clones and lacks some. Here the sample spans fewer than 70,000 clones, approximately 70% being singletons. Sequencing was done on a sample of PBMCs. Source of these receptors: a male donor in good health and CMV-seropositive.

This clone was counted only a few times. This chain links TRBV19 with TRBJ2-5, with 8 bases lining up with TRBD1. CDR3 length: 15 residues. The germline gives CDR1 LNHDA, CDR2 SQIVND (reference sequence). Trimming cost V 3 bases and J 1 base; bases outside gene matches: 4. For the CDR3, the DNA is TGTGCCAGTAGTATCGGACAGGGAGGCCAAGAGACCCAGTACTTC. Its protein is CASSIGQGGQETQYF.

V usage is TRBV15 and J usage is TRBJ1-1; perhaps TRBD1 as D (5 bases). The V and J ends lost 1 base and 2 bases respectively, with 11 bases between them. CDR1 is LNHNV and CDR2 is YYDKDF in the germline V gene (reference sequence). CDR3 length: 15 residues. CDR3 amino acids: CATSRGRGLNTEAFF. The CDR3 bases are TGTGCCACCAGCAGAGGAAGGGGACTTAACACTGAAGCTTTCTTT.

This sequence joins TRBV12-5 and TRBJ1-1; D not certain. V lost 2 bases, J lost 0 bases, and 10 bases lay in between. The CDR3 runs to 15 residues. Germline V gives CDR1 LGHNT, CDR2 FRNRAP. CDR3 residues: CASGLIHSMNTEAFF. As DNA, the CDR3 is TGTGCTAGTGGTTTGATACATAGCATGAACACTGAAGCTTTCTTT.